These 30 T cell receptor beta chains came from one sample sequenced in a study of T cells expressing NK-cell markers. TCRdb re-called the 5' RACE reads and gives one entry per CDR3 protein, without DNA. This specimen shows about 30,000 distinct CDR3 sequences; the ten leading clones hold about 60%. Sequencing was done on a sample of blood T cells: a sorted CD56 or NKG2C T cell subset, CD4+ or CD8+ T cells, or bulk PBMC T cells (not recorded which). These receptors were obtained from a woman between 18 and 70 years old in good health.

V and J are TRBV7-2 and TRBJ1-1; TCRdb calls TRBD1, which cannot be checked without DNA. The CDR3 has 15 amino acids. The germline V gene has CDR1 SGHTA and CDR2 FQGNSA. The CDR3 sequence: CASKTRPGARTEAFF.

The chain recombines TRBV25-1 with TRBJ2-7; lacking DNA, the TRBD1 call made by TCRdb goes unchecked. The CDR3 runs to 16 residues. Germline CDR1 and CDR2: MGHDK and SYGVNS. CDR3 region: CASSATSSTGSYEQYF.

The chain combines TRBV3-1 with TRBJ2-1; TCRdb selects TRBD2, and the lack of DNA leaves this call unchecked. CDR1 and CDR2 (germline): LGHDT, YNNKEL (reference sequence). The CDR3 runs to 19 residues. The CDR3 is CASSQELTDRTSVYNEQFF.

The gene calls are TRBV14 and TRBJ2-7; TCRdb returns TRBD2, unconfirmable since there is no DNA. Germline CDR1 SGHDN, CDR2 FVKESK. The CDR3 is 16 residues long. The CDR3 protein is CASSSLAGVSSYEQYF.

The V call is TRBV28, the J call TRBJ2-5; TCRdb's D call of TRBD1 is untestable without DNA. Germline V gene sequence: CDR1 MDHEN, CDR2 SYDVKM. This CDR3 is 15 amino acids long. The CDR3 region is CASSHYRTGGETQYF.

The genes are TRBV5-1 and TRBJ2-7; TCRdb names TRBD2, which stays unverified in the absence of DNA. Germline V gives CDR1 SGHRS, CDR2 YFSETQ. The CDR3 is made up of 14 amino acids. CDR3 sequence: CASSDGTAIYEQYF.

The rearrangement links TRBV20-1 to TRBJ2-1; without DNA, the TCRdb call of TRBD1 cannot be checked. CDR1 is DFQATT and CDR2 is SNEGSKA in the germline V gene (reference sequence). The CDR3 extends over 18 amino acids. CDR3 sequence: CSASSGQGPHPLYNEQFF.

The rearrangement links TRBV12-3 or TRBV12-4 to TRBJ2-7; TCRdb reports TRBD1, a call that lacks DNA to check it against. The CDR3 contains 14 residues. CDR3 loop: CASSLSSRGYEQYF.

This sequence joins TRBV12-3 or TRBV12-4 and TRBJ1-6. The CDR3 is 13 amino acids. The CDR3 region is CASSPRENSPLHF.

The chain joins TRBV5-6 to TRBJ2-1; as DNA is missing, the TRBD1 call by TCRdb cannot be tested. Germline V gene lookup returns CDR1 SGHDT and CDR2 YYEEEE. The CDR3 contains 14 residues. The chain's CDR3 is CASSSGTGLNEQFF. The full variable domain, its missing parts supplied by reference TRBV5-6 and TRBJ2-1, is DAGVTQSPTHLIKTRGQQVTLRCSPKSGHDTVSWYQQALGQGPQFIFQYYEEEERQRGNFPDRFSGHQFPNYSSELNVNALLLGDSALYLCASSSGTGLNEQFFGPGTRLTVL.

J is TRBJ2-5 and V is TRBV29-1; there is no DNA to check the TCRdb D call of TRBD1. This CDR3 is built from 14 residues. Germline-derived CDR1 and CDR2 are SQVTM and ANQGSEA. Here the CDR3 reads CSVPWAGPQETQYF.

The CDR3 here is CASTQTSGGAHEQFF. The rearrangement uses TRBV6-4 and TRBJ2-1; TCRdb selects TRBD2, and the lack of DNA leaves this call unchecked. Germline V gene sequence: CDR1 MRHNA, CDR2 SNTAGT. The CDR3 consists of 15 residues.

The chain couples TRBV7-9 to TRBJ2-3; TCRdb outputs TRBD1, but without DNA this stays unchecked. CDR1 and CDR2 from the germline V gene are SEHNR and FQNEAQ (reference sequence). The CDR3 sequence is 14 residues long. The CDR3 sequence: CASSSETGTDTQYF.

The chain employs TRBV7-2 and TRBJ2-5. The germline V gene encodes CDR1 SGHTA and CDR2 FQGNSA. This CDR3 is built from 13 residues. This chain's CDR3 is CASSFREQETQYF.

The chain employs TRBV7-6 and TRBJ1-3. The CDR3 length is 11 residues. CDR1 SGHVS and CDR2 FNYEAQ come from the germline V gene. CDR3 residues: CASSLGNTIYF.

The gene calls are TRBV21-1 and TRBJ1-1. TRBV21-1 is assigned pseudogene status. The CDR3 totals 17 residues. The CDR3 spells CASSPQVTLNPNTEAFF.

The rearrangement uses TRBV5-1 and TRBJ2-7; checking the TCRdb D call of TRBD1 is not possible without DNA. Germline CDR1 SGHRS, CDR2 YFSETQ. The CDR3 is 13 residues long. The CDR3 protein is CASSLEEGREQYF.

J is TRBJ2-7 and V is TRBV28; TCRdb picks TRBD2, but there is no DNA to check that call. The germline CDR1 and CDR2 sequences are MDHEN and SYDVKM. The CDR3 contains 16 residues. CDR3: CASSLERLAGTGEQYF. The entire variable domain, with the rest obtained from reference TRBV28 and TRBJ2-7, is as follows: DVKVTQSSRYLVKRTGEKVFLECVQDMDHENMFWYRQDPGLGLRLIYFSYDVKMKEKGDIPEGYSVSREKKERFSLILESASTNQTSMYLCASSLERLAGTGEQYFGPGTRLTVT.

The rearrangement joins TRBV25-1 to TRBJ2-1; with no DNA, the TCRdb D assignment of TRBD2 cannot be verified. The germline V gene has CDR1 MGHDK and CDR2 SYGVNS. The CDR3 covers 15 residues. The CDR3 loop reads CASSELLAGGDEQFF.

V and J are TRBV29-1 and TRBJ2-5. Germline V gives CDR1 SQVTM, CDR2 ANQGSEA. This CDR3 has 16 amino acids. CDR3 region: CSVEDSNRGFYETQYF.

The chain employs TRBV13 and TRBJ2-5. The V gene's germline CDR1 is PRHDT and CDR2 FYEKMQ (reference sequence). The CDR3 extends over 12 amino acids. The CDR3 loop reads CASSVRPETQYF.

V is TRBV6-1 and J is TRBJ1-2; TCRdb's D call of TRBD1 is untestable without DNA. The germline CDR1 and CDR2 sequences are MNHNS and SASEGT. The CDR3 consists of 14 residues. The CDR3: CASKEGGPRSDYTF.

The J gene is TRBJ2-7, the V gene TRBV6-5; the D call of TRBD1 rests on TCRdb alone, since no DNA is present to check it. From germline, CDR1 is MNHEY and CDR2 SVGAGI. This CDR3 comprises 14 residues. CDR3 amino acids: CASSYGAGPYEQYF.

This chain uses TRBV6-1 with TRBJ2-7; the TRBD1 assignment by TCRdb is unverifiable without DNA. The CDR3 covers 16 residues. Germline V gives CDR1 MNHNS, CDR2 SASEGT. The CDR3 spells CASSEGGDRVSYEQYF.

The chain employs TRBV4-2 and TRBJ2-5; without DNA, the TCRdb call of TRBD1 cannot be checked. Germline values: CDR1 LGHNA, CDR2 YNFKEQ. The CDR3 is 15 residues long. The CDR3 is CASSHTRGGQETQYF.

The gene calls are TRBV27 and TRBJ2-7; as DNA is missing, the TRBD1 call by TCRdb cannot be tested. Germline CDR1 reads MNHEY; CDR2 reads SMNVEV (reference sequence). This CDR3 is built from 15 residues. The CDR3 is CASSLQQGPLYEQYF.

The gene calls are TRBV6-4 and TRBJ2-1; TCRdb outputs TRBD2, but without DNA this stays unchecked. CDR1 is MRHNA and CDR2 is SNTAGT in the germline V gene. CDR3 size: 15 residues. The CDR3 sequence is CASSDSAGSYNEQFF.

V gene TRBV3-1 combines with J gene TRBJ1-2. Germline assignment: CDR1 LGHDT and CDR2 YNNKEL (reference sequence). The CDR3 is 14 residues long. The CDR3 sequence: CASSPEFGHYGYTF. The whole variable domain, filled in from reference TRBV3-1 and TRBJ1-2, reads DTAVSQTPKYLVTQMGNDKSIKCEQNLGHDTMYWYKQDSKKFLKIMFSYNNKELIINETVPNRFSPKSPDKAHLNLHINSLELGDSAVYFCASSPEFGHYGYTFGSGTRLTVV.

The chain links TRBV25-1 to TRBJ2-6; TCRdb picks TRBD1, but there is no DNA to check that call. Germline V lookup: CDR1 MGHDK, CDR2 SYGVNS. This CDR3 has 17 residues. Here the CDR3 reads CASSDWGPFSGANVLTF.

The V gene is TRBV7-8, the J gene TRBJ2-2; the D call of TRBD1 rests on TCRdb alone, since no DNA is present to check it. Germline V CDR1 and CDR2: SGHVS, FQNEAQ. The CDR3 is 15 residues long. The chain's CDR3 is CASSLGTGTTGELFF.